This entry features one T cell receptor beta chain sequence. The clone's antigen remains unknown. Base qualities are missing; no much larger clone stands one base away. The sample belongs to a study of cytomegalovirus exposure and HLA in healthy donors (dated by TCRdb to the late 2010s). A note on the overall study: In an earlier analysis of 550 to 750 of the donors, 276 Gb of sequence data and 120 million or so unique TCR beta sequences from about 179 million T cells were reported. In an earlier analysis of a few hundred of the donors, high-throughput TCR beta sequencing was used to judge whether each TCR beta V gene segment behaved as functional or pseudogenic. Donor age, sex, ethnicity and CMV serostatus were compiled alongside the repertoire data. HLA typing included class I and class II loci at four-digit resolution. In a later analysis, previously published TCR beta repertoires from roughly 710 donors were re-analyzed and high-resolution HLA genotyping was added so that TCR occurrence patterns could be studied. The aim of the study was to test whether cataloging public T cell receptors could identify signatures of past pathogen exposure. Using immunosequencing, the study profiled T cell repertoires from approximately 700 subjects and related those repertoires to cytomegalovirus serostatus. To predict cytomegalovirus infection status, the study combined high-throughput TCR immunosequencing, statistical association of individual TCRs with disease status, and machine learning. Among over 350 genotyped donors of the cohort, an average of roughly 240,000 unique TCR beta nucleotide sequences were sequenced per donor, roughly a sixth of them non-productive. The genetic ancestry cluster associated with self-reported Caucasian donors included 80% to 90% of the roughly 390 genotyped donors. Every repertoire in the discovery cohort had been generated on one and the same sequencing platform. Along with the roughly 670-subject first cohort, a separate validation cohort of around 120 different subjects was used. A later genetic analysis used genome-wide SNP genotypes for about 65% of the 666 donors, treating that subset as a discovery cohort. Typing coverage varied by locus: roughly 629-640 donors for A, B, C, DRB1 and DQB1; more than 500 for DQA1; approximately 570 for DPA1; approximately 470 for DPB1. Because of strong linkage in the cohort, a handful of DR-DQ haplotypes were treated as single units for association and clustering. About 280 gigabases of sequencing data and around 80 million unique TCR sequences made up an early release that covered about 640 HLA-typed donors. Rather than using new phenotypic data, the later analysis identified candidate immune exposures from TCR beta sequences and from how often those sequences occurred across donors. General findings and caveats noted by the study authors: Broadly in line with IMGT annotations, most TCR beta V segments showed up in productive rearrangements about 90% or about 30% of the time in an earlier analysis of 450 to 600 of the donors. Strong co-occurrence of HLA alleles, especially DR and DQ, made assigning TCR associations to individual alleles difficult. Because HLA typing was unavailable for some donors at each locus, only the typed subset was used in association tests. A total of around 150 TCR beta chains were listed by the study as associated with cytomegalovirus. Correlated functional status among segregating V segments might be attributable to linkage disequilibrium, but an unknown experimental factor could not be ruled out. A cluster of highly shared sequence variants was judged likely to be a technical artifact of the sequencing pipeline. A later analysis found that TCR association rates varied across HLA loci, with DRB1 alleles showing the most associated TCRs and HLA-C alleles the fewest. According to a later genetic analysis, donors in an Asian-associated ancestry cluster had fewer N-insertions in productive TCRs than the approximately 610-donor mean. While some public TCRs were present in many individuals, most TCR sequences turned up only very rarely across donors. In a later genetic analysis, a missense DCLRE1C variant was associated with V-gene and J-gene trimming of TCR beta chains, and the association was replicated in an independent cohort. At a false discovery rate of 0.05, a later analysis linked 16,000 or so TCR beta sequences to specific HLA alleles. Because counts were too low, around 18 rarely observed V segments, including chromosome 9 orphons, were left out of the earlier analysis of about 620 of the donors. Compared with equally common non-associated chains, HLA-associated TCR beta chains in a later analysis were more clonally expanded and had lower generation probabilities. In both the original and validation cohorts, the classifier was reported to diagnose cytomegalovirus status with high specificity and sensitivity. In this cohort, only TCR beta chains were sequenced, and detectable features were limited by the absence of alpha or paired-chain data. In vitro tests confirmed that a few of the cytomegalovirus-associated TCR beta chains recognize cytomegalovirus antigens. The 87-base-pair reads could not distinguish some IMGT-functional V segments, including TRBV6-2 and TRBV6-3, so those segments were excluded. A later analysis reported that several top co-occurrence clusters appeared linked to parvovirus B19, influenza, CMV and Epstein-Barr virus. The presence/absence analyses assumed that sequencing depth was roughly uniform across donors, and that assumption may not be true. It was suggested by the authors that the approach could potentially be generalized to other disease states and immunological phenotypes. A further reported finding was that TCR beta sequences accurately predicted the HLA-A and HLA-B alleles for most subjects in the first cohort. Immune exposure information for the cohort was limited to CMV serostatus. In a later analysis, most CMV-associated TCR beta chains were found to appear HLA-restricted, with HLA associations seemingly driven largely by CMV exposure.

The cohort was made up of 500 to 850 healthy bone marrow donors. At the time of sampling, all cohort members were nominally healthy, though unrecorded immune exposures were likely present. The donor was CMV seropositive and belonged to the group of about 290 seropositive cohort members. A peripheral blood sample was collected from each donor, and TCR beta sequencing was performed on peripheral blood mononuclear cells. Genomic DNA extraction from the blood cell samples was performed with the Qiagen DNeasy Blood Extraction Kit. The CDR3 measures 14 amino acids from cysteine to phenylalanine. Only the CDR3 region is kept as DNA, spanning 42 bases read in frame from base 1. Here V drops 3 bases and J drops 6 bases, and the junction holds 3 bases not matched to any gene. According to the germline V gene, CDR1 reads KGHSH and CDR2 reads LQKENI. Library preparation employed the immunoSEQ multiplex PCR assay. For the multiplex PCR, a mixture combining 60 forward primers for TCR Vbeta segments and 13 reverse primers for TCR Jbeta segments was used. The CDR3 region of rearranged TCR beta genes was amplified from genomic DNA by a multiplex PCR assay. On the Illumina HiSeq System, the amplified TCR beta libraries were sequenced as 87-base-pair reads. From the authors' description of their analysis: A later analysis counted 75 million to 100 million unique TCR beta chains across the roughly 700 repertoires, and approximately 11 million of these chains were shared by at least two donors. To remove PCR and sequencing errors, raw reads were error-corrected and collapsed into unique sequences using a nearest-neighbor algorithm that merged closely related sequences. To assign V, D and J gene segments, CDR3 sequences were aligned to IMGT reference sequences. For a sequence to be retained, a match of at least six nucleotides to both a V gene segment and a J gene segment was required. Rearrangements were classified as productive when the CDR3 lacked stop codons and remained in frame with V and J, and all other rearrangements were classified as non-productive. CDR3 was defined according to IMGT convention as the region running from the second conserved V-encoded cysteine to the conserved J-encoded phenylalanine. Sequences without an unambiguous match to a single V gene segment were excluded from the earlier analysis of a few hundred of the donors. In an earlier analysis of several hundred of the donors, V segments were called functional above 56.7% productive rearrangements and were called segregating when the between-donor standard deviation exceeded 5%. A statistical classification framework was built to diagnose cytomegalovirus status from the catalog of TCR beta chain sequences. A later analysis assigned V and J genes by comparing TCR nucleotide sequences with IMGT/GENE-DB human TR gene sequences. The TCRdist pipeline was used in a later analysis to assign CDR3 sequences and most-parsimonious VDJ recombination scenarios. In a later analysis, each TCR beta chain was defined by its CDR3 amino acid sequence together with its V-gene family, and reads lacking a unique V-gene family were excluded. To address suspected cross-contamination and a sequencing artifact, a later analysis removed approximately 600 highly shared, low-generation-probability nucleotide sequences. In a later analysis, a clonal expansion index was calculated for each public chain from normalized within-repertoire ranks of inferred template counts. In a later analysis, generation probabilities were computed using a VDJ recombination model fitted to out-of-frame rearrangements, and the results were checked against IGoR. In a later analysis, hypergeometric tests were used to score TCR-TCR, TCR-HLA and TCR-CMV co-occurrence, with a repertoire-size bias correction applied to TCR pairs. False discovery rates were estimated in a later analysis by permuting HLA or CMV assignments 20 times. In a later analysis, co-occurring TCRs were grouped using DBSCAN, and TCRdist sequence similarity was added for clustering within HLA-allele-positive subsets. Co-occurrence clustering excluded repertoires with fewer than 30,000 or more than 120,000 public chains, plus five with anomalous nucleotide sharing. Sourced from immuneACCESS, this table was stored by TCRdb with only in-frame sequences that have V and J called. A share of the clones is absent; for the studies checked, an unresolved V gene accounts for under half, and the remainder has no known explanation. That table furnishes V, J and clone size, whereas the DNA furnished D and trimming. The sample records 60,000 to 85,000 clones, roughly 82% of which are singletons. The leading ten clones occupy 12% of the sample.

Recombination connected TRBV18 to TRBJ1-4, and TRBD1 aligns with 8 junction nucleotides. The specimen sequenced was PBMCs. This clonotype originated in a male donor in good health and CMV-seropositive. The CDR3 reads CASSPTGGDEKLFF. The DNA sequence follows: TGTGCCAGCTCACCTACAGGGGGGGATGAAAAACTGTTTTTT.